What follows are 3 T cell receptor beta chains derived from one specimen sequenced in a study of blood T cell repertoires in COVID-19. Clones were read by immunoSEQ multiplex PCR, and TCRdb kept only the in-frame ones, dropping some. The data contain about 220,000 clones, approximately 78% of them singletons. Specimen: peripheral blood. All receptors come from a woman between 65 and 79 years old with COVID-19, enrolled during active disease.

V gene TRBV9 combines with J gene TRBJ2-6; D gene uncertain. V lost 2 bases, J lost 0 bases, and 12 bases lay in between. Germline V gene lookup returns CDR1 SGDLS and CDR2 YYNGEE. This CDR3 is built from 17 residues. CDR3 sequence: CASSVKVASSGANVLTF. CDR3 nucleotide sequence: TGTGCCAGCAGCGTTAAAGTAGCCAGCTCTGGGGCCAACGTCCTGACTTTC.

V is TRBV6-5 and J is TRBJ1-2; TRBD1 matches at 9 bases. The CDR3 is 15 amino acids. In germline, CDR1 is MNHEY, CDR2 SVGAGI. Unmatched junction bases numbered 4, after V lost 0 bases and J lost 5 bases. The CDR3 region has the DNA TGTGCCAGCAGTTACTCCGGGACAGGGCTATATGGCTACACCTTC. Translated, it gives CASSYSGTGLYGYTF.

The chain combines TRBV6-5 with TRBJ1-6, with D possibly TRBD1 on 5 matching bases. Germline CDR1 is MNHEY and CDR2 is SVGAGI. Between the trimmed V and J ends, which lost 7 bases and 6 bases, there was a span of 13 bases. This CDR3 contains 14 residues. This CDR3 is CASTSGQLNSPLHF. DNA for the CDR3: TGTGCCAGCACCTCTGGACAACTTAATTCACCCCTCCACTTT.